The subject of this entry is one T cell receptor beta chain. Its antigen is not identified. The read gets to within 3 residues of the CDR3 end, and the germline J gene fills in the rest. The data were taken from a study of Tregs in tolerant kidney transplant recipients. Method: immunoSEQ multiplex PCR; TCRdb's copy keeps in-frame clones and lacks some. Its table lists approximately 49,000 clones. The CDR3 contains 13 residues. CDR1 GTSNPN and CDR2 SVGIG come from the germline V gene (reference sequence). V lost 4 bases, J lost 1 base, and 9 bases lay in between. Unstimulated Tregs (CD4+CD25+CD127-) and CD4+CD25- non-Tregs were sorted from PBMCs. General observations from the study: The most relevant donor-specific Treg TCRbeta repertoire apparently came from expansion with activated donor B cells.

The source material was CD4+ T cells from blood, sampled before the transplant. The clonotype originates from a human donor who received a combined kidney and bone marrow transplant. The chain has TRBV30 and TRBJ2-3; D is ambiguous. The CDR3 DNA, read in part, is TGTGCCTGGACAGGAGCTGGCACAGATACG. Translating it yields CAWTGAGTDT. The whole CDR3 region reads CAWTGAGTDTQYF.